These 18 T cell receptor beta chains originate from one sample sequenced in a study of identical twins. TCRdb independently ran MiXCR on the 5' RACE reads; one entry per CDR3 protein. The sample gives around 1.7 million distinct CDR3 sequences, 32% of which show up once; 0.27% is in the top ten. Material: cord blood. The receptors come from a newborn girl in good health.

This clonotype was observed a few times. The gene calls are TRBV28 and TRBJ1-1; D is possibly TRBD1 (6 bases). Trimming removed 2 bases at V and 3 bases at J, with 10 bases between. This CDR3 is 14 amino acids long. The V gene's germline CDR1 is MDHEN and CDR2 SYDVKM. In DNA form, the CDR3 reads TGTGCCAGCAGTTTAGGGACACATTACACTGAAGCTTTCTTT. It encodes CASSLGTHYTEAFF.

This clonotype has a handful of counts. The CDR3 here is CASGSSGEQFF. CDR3 nucleotide sequence: TGTGCCAGCGGATCGTCAGGTGAGCAGTTCTTC. The chain carries TRBV2 and TRBJ2-1; D is undetermined. Deletions cut 8 bases from V and 9 bases from J, with 11 bases between. Germline V lookup: CDR1 SNHLY, CDR2 FYNNEI. The CDR3 is 11 amino acids. The whole variable domain, remainder taken from reference TRBV2 and TRBJ2-1, is EPEVTQTPSHQVTQMGQEVILRCVPISNHLYFYWYRQILGQKVEFLVSFYNNEISEKSEIFDDQFSVERPDGSNFTLKIRSTKLEDSAMYFCASGSSGEQFFGPGTRLTVL.

This sequence joins TRBV4-2 and TRBJ1-5, with a tentative D call TRBD1 (5 bases). Germline assignment: CDR1 LGHNA and CDR2 YNFKEQ. There are 15 residues in the CDR3. V shed 0 bases and J shed 7 bases, with 13 bases lying between them. The CDR3: CASSQDVREGQPQHF. CDR3 in DNA: TGTGCCAGCAGCCAAGACGTCCGGGAGGGGCAGCCCCAGCATTTT.

This rearrangement joins TRBV12-3 or TRBV12-4 to TRBJ2-1, with D unresolved. The CDR3 length is 13 residues. Between the trimmed V and J ends, which lost 6 bases and 6 bases, there was a span of 12 bases. The CDR3 DNA is TGTGCCAGCAGCCCAATCCCCCTCAATGAGCAGTTCTTC. Its protein is CASSPIPLNEQFF.

This clonotype was seen more than once but under ten times. The chain carries TRBV4-1 and TRBJ2-3; D uncertain. V lost 0 bases and J 4 bases, leaving 8 bases between the germline ends. Per the germline V gene, CDR1 is MGHRA and CDR2 is YSYEKL. The CDR3 extends over 14 amino acids. CDR3 nucleotide sequence: TGCGCCAGCAGCCAAGAGAGGCTCGCAGATACGCAGTATTTT. Its translation is CASSQERLADTQYF.

The chain has TRBV25-1 and TRBJ2-1; 9 positions agree with TRBD2. The CDR3 length is 14 residues. CDR1 and CDR2 (germline): MGHDK, SYGVNS. Losses at the gene ends were 8 bases for V and 6 bases for J; bases not matched to a gene: 8. The CDR3 DNA reads TGTGCCAGCCGTAGCACGACTAGCGGCAATGAGCAGTTCTTC. Translation: CASRSTTSGNEQFF. The whole variable domain, filled in from reference TRBV25-1 and TRBJ2-1, reads EADIYQTPRYLVIGTGKKITLECSQTMGHDKMYWYQQDPGMELHLIHYSYGVNSTEKGDLSSESTVSRIRTEHFPLTLESARPSHTSQYLCASRSTTSGNEQFFGPGTRLTVL.

The rearrangement joins TRBV5-1 to TRBJ1-2; D perhaps matches TRBD1 (6 bases). Per the germline V gene, CDR1 is SGHRS and CDR2 is YFSETQ. With 4 bases removed from V and 4 bases from J, the gap between germline ends came to 23 bases. This CDR3 has 17 residues. CDR3 nucleotide sequence: TGCGCCAGCAGCCCGGACGGCAAATGGGCGGGGGCCTATGGCTACACCTTC. Translated, it gives CASSPDGKWAGAYGYTF.

This clonotype was observed a few times. The rearrangement uses TRBV3-1 and TRBJ2-7; 12 bases are shared with TRBD2. J lost 0 bases, V lost 0 bases, and 9 bases had no gene match. The CDR3 length is 19 residues. Looked up from germline, CDR1 is LGHDT and CDR2 is YNNKEL (reference sequence). This CDR3 reads CASSQEDGLAGPSSYEQYF. The CDR3 nucleotides are TGTGCCAGCAGCCAAGAAGACGGACTAGCGGGGCCGAGCTCCTACGAGCAGTACTTC.

The genes are TRBV6-1 and TRBJ2-5, with TRBD2 matching over 8 bases. Matching the DNA end better, TRBJ2-7 makes the J call doubtful. Germline values: CDR1 MNHNS, CDR2 SASEGT. The CDR3 has 16 amino acids. The CDR3 nucleotides read TGTGCCAGCAGTGAAGCCGCGGGACTAGATTCCTACGAGCAGTACTTC. Translated: CASSEAAGLDSYEQYF.

The chain is built from TRBV5-1 and TRBJ2-7, with TRBD1 matching over 9 bases. The ends lost 1 base at V and 5 bases at J; junction bases unmatched: 28. Per the germline V gene, CDR1 is SGHRS and CDR2 is YFSETQ. This CDR3 spans 22 amino acids. In nucleotides, the CDR3 is TGCGCCAGCAGCTTGAATCCGGGACAGGGTCGCGCTAAACCGCTAAGGAAGGACGAGCAGTACTTC. It specifies CASSLNPGQGRAKPLRKDEQYF.

The chain joins TRBV6-6 to TRBJ1-1; D is perhaps TRBD1 (6 bases). V dropped 6 bases and J dropped 7 bases, with 21 bases sitting between them. Germline V gene lookup returns CDR1 MNHNY and CDR2 SVGAGI (reference sequence). The CDR3 extends over 15 amino acids. CDR3: CASRHLGGGPGEAFF. For the CDR3, the DNA is TGTGCCAGCAGACACCTTGGAGGGGGGCCGGGTGAAGCTTTCTTT.

This chain joins TRBV7-8 and TRBJ2-7; TRBD2 matches 7 bases. Germline V gives CDR1 SGHVS, CDR2 FQNEAQ. This CDR3 comprises 18 residues. J was trimmed by 2 bases and V by 4 bases; bases with no gene match: 17. The CDR3 coding sequence is TGTGCCAGCAGCTCGCGGCTAGCGGCTATACCAGATCCCTACGAGCAGTACTTC. Translated: CASSSRLAAIPDPYEQYF.

This clonotype was picked up a small number of times. The chain combines TRBV20-1 with TRBJ2-1, with D perhaps TRBD1 (6 bases). Germline V gene lookup returns CDR1 DFQATT and CDR2 SNEGSKA (reference sequence). The V and J ends lost 6 bases and 3 bases respectively, with 12 bases between them. This CDR3 has 13 residues. The CDR3 nucleotides are TGCAGTGCCCGGGGACACCTCTACAATGAGCAGTTCTTC. Translation: CSARGHLYNEQFF.

The V call is TRBV27, the J call TRBJ2-5, with D unresolved. The last part of the DNA fits TRBJ2-4 better; the J call may be wrong. This CDR3 region has 13 residues. Germline CDR1 is MNHEY and CDR2 is SMNVEV (reference sequence). The CDR3: CASSLAPRGIQYF. The CDR3 DNA reads as TGTGCCAGCAGTTTGGCCCCCCGAGGCATTCAGTACTTC.

This clonotype was counted between two and nine times. The chain is built from TRBV5-1 and TRBJ2-1, with 10 bases matching TRBD2. The CDR3 extends over 20 amino acids. V lost 0 bases to trimming and J lost 6 bases; unmatched junction nucleotides: 18. From germline, CDR1 is SGHRS and CDR2 YFSETQ. The CDR3 bases are TGCGCCAGCAGCTTGGTACTAGCGGGGTCCGGGAGGGGTAGGAGCAATGAGCAGTTCTTC. Amino acids: CASSLVLAGSGRGRSNEQFF.

In this sample, this clonotype turned up a few times. Here the CDR3 reads CASSGDSTIYGYTF. In DNA form, the CDR3 reads TGTGCCAGCAGTGGGGACAGCACCATCTATGGCTACACCTTC. J is TRBJ1-2 and V is TRBV28, with 7 bases fitting TRBD1. The CDR3 is 14 amino acids. Per germline, CDR1 MDHEN and CDR2 SYDVKM. Trimming cost V 5 bases and J 4 bases; bases outside gene matches: 7.

With respect to this clonotype: Given a much more abundant clone one base away, this may be a read error. This CDR3 is CASSQLGLASETHYF. CDR3 coding DNA: TGCGCCAGCAGCCAATTGGGACTAGCCTCGGAGACCCACTACTTC. V gene TRBV4-1 combines with J gene TRBJ2-5; 9 bases are a match to TRBD2. Germline CDR1 MGHRA, CDR2 YSYEKL. The CDR3 is 15 residues long.

The rearrangement links TRBV28 to TRBJ1-1; 10 bases agree with TRBD1. The trim removed 5 bases at V and 5 bases at J, leaving 8 bases unmatched. This CDR3 is 15 amino acids long. Germline CDR1 MDHEN, CDR2 SYDVKM. The CDR3 loop is CASSPLTGGWTEAFF. Written as DNA, the CDR3 is TGTGCCAGCAGTCCTTTGACAGGGGGCTGGACTGAAGCTTTCTTT.